These 24 T cell receptor beta chains share one sample of origin, sequenced in a study of T cell responses to AZD1222 COVID-19 vaccine. Generated by immunoSEQ multiplex PCR, the TCRdb table keeps only in-frame clones and is missing some. This sample has approximately 180,000 clones, with 85% to 95% found just once. Specimen: peripheral blood, collected 28 days after the second dose of the MenACWY control vaccine. The receptors were sampled from an adult who received the MenACWY meningococcal vaccine as a control.

The chain has TRBV27 and TRBJ2-7; 7 nucleotides line up with TRBD2. This CDR3 has 14 residues. The trim removed 6 bases at V and 4 bases at J, leaving 9 bases unmatched. CDR1 MNHEY and CDR2 SMNVEV come from the germline V gene (reference sequence). The CDR3 sequence is CASSGVTGGYEQYF. The CDR3 DNA reads TGTGCCAGCAGCGGGGTCACGGGGGGTTACGAGCAGTACTTC.

This chain joins TRBV9 and TRBJ2-5; tentative D call: TRBD2 (6 bases). Per the germline V gene, CDR1 is SGDLS and CDR2 is YYNGEE. The V end lost 4 bases, the J end lost 5 bases, and 15 bases lay between the germline ends. CDR3 length: 14 amino acids. The CDR3 reads CASSTLGSLETQYF. For the CDR3, the DNA is TGTGCCAGCAGCACGCTCGGGAGCTTGGAGACCCAGTACTTC. Filled out from reference TRBV9 and TRBJ2-5, the complete variable domain reads DSGVTQTPKHLITATGQRVTLRCSPRSGDLSVYWYQQSLDQGLQFLIQYYNGEERAKGNILERFSAQQFPDLHSELNLSSLELGDSALYFCASSTLGSLETQYFGPGTRLLVL.

DNA of the CDR3: TGTGCCAGCAGCTTACAGAGGGGTCGGACCGGGGAGCTGTTTTTT. This sequence encodes CASSLQRGRTGELFF. This chain uses TRBV11-3 with TRBJ2-2, with D perhaps given as TRBD1 or TRBD2 (5 bases each). The V end lost 2 bases, the J end lost 5 bases, and 12 bases lay between the germline ends. Germline V gene data show CDR1 as SGHNT and CDR2 as YENEEA. This CDR3 has 15 residues.

The rearrangement joins TRBV7-7 to TRBJ2-7, with D tentatively TRBD2 (6 bases). The V and J ends lost 5 bases and 0 bases respectively, with 11 bases between them. Per germline, CDR1 SSHAT and CDR2 FNYEAQ (reference sequence). The CDR3 consists of 14 residues. As DNA, the CDR3 is TGTGCCAGCAGCCGGGACTTTAGCTCCTACGAGCAGTACTTC. Its translation is CASSRDFSSYEQYF. Variable domain in full (rest from reference TRBV7-7 and TRBJ2-7): GAGVSQSPRYKVTKRGQDVTLRCDPISSHATLYWYQQALGQGPEFLTYFNYEAQPDKSGLPSDRFSAERPEGSISTLTIQRTEQRDSAMYRCASSRDFSSYEQYFGPGTRLTVT.

The chain recombines TRBV3-1 (or the pseudogene TRBV3-2) with TRBJ2-3; 8 positions match TRBD2. Germline V CDR1 and CDR2: LGHDT, YNNKEL (reference sequence). Trimming at V came to 3 bases and at J to 5 bases, leaving 4 bases not matched to a gene. The length of the CDR3 is 14 residues. This CDR3 is CASSHGGRKDTQYF. Written as DNA, the CDR3 is TGTGCCAGCAGCCACGGCGGGAGGAAAGATACGCAGTATTTT.

This clone was seen only once. Compared with germline, one end of the junction differs, possibly owing to a read error. The rearrangement joins TRBV11-2 to TRBJ2-1, with 8 bases fitting TRBD1. Germline V lookup: CDR1 SGHAT, CDR2 FQNNGV. This CDR3 contains 15 residues. CDR3 amino acids: CASSLAGGGYNEQFF. As DNA, the CDR3 is TGTGCCAGCAGTTTAGCAGGGGGCGGCTACAATGAGCAGTTCTTC.

As for this clone: A junction end diverges from the germline sequence, so it may reflect a read error. The V gene is TRBV6-1, the J gene TRBJ1-5; tentative D call: TRBD1 (5 bases). The CDR3 contains 15 residues. The germline V gene encodes CDR1 MNHNS and CDR2 SASEGT. CDR3 residues: CASSEANGGFQPQHF. The CDR3 nucleotides are TGTGCCAGCAGCGAAGCAAATGGGGGGTTTCAGCCCCAGCATTTT.

The sample holds one count of this clone. The chain has TRBV3-1 (or the pseudogene TRBV3-2) and TRBJ1-3; D is undetermined. V dropped 7 bases and J dropped 1 base, with 8 bases sitting between them. CDR1 is LGHDT and CDR2 is YNNKEL in the germline V gene (reference sequence). The CDR3 loop spans 13 amino acids. CDR3 protein: CASTDNSGNTIYF. As DNA, the CDR3 is TGTGCCAGCACCGACAATTCTGGAAACACCATATATTTT.

This clone was observed once. The chain uses TRBV7-3 and TRBJ1-3; D ambiguous. Germline CDR1 is SGHTA and CDR2 is FQGTGA. Trimming shortened V by 5 bases and J by 0 bases, and 8 bases separated the two germline ends. The CDR3 length is 14 residues. CDR3 sequence: CASSPSPSGNTIYF. The CDR3 nucleotides are TGTGCCAGCAGCCCCTCCCCCTCTGGAAACACCATATATTTT.

V is TRBV30 and J is TRBJ1-1, with TRBD1 identical over 11 bases. Trimming at V came to 5 bases and at J to 4 bases, leaving 6 bases not matched to a gene. The germline V gene encodes CDR1 GTSNPN and CDR2 SVGIG (reference sequence). This CDR3 comprises 14 residues. CDR3 loop: CAWGQGAWSTEAFF. CDR3 nucleotides: TGTGCCTGGGGACAGGGGGCGTGGAGCACTGAAGCTTTCTTT.

The rearrangement uses TRBV27 and TRBJ2-1, with 9 nucleotides matching TRBD2. The junction had 9 bases not matched to a gene; V was cut back by 4 bases and J by 5 bases. Germline CDR1 is MNHEY and CDR2 is SMNVEV (reference sequence). The CDR3 covers 16 residues. The CDR3 spells CASSSHSGSVHNEQFF. CDR3 in DNA: TGTGCCAGCAGTTCTCATAGCGGGAGCGTCCACAATGAGCAGTTCTTC.

This rearrangement joins TRBV30 to TRBJ2-7; D may be TRBD2 (7 bases). The CDR3 has 13 residues. Trimming pared 0 bases from V and 6 bases from J, leaving 12 bases between. Germline values: CDR1 GTSNPN, CDR2 SVGIG (reference sequence). Here the CDR3 reads CAWSVQGGSEQYF. The CDR3 DNA follows: TGTGCCTGGAGTGTACAGGGAGGGTCCGAGCAGTACTTC.

The chain couples TRBV7-2 to TRBJ2-7; possible D gene TRBD2, 6 bases. This CDR3 is 14 amino acids long. CDR1 and CDR2 (germline): SGHTA, FQGNSA. The germline V and J ends were trimmed by 5 bases and 5 bases, with 16 bases remaining between them. DNA for the CDR3: TGTGCCAGCAGCAAAGCGGCGGGATACCACGAGCAGTACTTC. Protein product: CASSKAAGYHEQYF. The variable domain in full, with the rest retrieved from reference TRBV7-2 and TRBJ2-7, is GAGVSQSPSNKVTEKGKDVELRCDPISGHTALYWYRQSLGQGLEFLIYFQGNSAPDKSGLPSDRFSAERTGGSVSTLTIQRTQQEDSAVYLCASSKAAGYHEQYFGPGTRLTVT.

The chain carries TRBV5-6 and TRBJ1-2, with TRBD1 matching over 7 bases. The germline V gene has CDR1 SGHDT and CDR2 YYEEEE. This CDR3 has 14 residues. J gave up 4 bases and V 6 bases, and 9 bases lay outside the gene matches. In DNA form, the CDR3 reads TGTGCCAGCACCCCGACAGGGTATGTCTATGGCTACACCTTC. It translates to CASTPTGYVYGYTF.

This clone was observed a few times. This rearrangement joins TRBV20-1 to TRBJ1-3; 8 bases are shared with TRBD1. This CDR3 is 14 amino acids long. Germline CDR1 reads DFQATT; CDR2 reads SNEGSKA (reference sequence). The J segment lost 4 bases and the V segment lost 3 bases, leaving 5 bases of the junction unmatched. The CDR3 loop is CSASQGAGGNTIYF. DNA of the CDR3: TGCAGTGCTAGTCAGGGGGCCGGAGGAAACACCATATATTTT.

This clone was seen a few times. The V gene is TRBV28, the J gene TRBJ2-7; D not resolved. CDR1 is MDHEN and CDR2 is SYDVKM in the germline V gene. The length of the CDR3 is 14 residues. With 3 bases removed from V and 4 bases from J, the gap between germline ends came to 13 bases. The CDR3 region has the DNA TGTGCCAGCAGTTTGCCGACAAGTTATTACGAGCAGTACTTC. The encoded protein is CASSLPTSYYEQYF.

This clone was picked up one time. The V and J genes are TRBV29-1 and TRBJ2-7; perhaps TRBD2 as D (5 bases). Germline-derived CDR1 and CDR2 are SQVTM and ANQGSEA. The CDR3 loop spans 11 amino acids. Deletions cut 7 bases from V and 0 bases from J, with 7 bases between. CDR3 DNA sequence: TGCAGCGCGGGGTTCTCCTACGAGCAGTACTTC. Amino acid sequence: CSAGFSYEQYF.

V is TRBV30 and J is TRBJ1-4; D possibly corresponds to TRBD1 (5 bases). CDR1 and CDR2 from the germline V gene are GTSNPN and SVGIG (reference sequence). V was cut by 8 bases and J by 0 bases, with 10 bases left in between. CDR3 length: 13 residues. The CDR3 reads CAGGIATNEKLFF. The CDR3 DNA follows: TGTGCCGGGGGAATTGCAACTAATGAAAAACTGTTTTTT.

This clone has only a few counts. The V and J genes are TRBV28 and TRBJ2-2; perhaps TRBD2 as D (6 bases). The germline V gene encodes CDR1 MDHEN and CDR2 SYDVKM. The length of the CDR3 is 13 residues. The V and J ends lost 6 bases and 5 bases respectively, with 10 bases between them. The CDR3: CASSLAGTGELFF. In DNA form, the CDR3 reads TGTGCCAGCAGCCTCGCGGGAACCGGGGAGCTGTTTTTT. Variable domain in full (rest from reference TRBV28 and TRBJ2-2): DVKVTQSSRYLVKRTGEKVFLECVQDMDHENMFWYRQDPGLGLRLIYFSYDVKMKEKGDIPEGYSVSREKKERFSLILESASTNQTSMYLCASSLAGTGELFFGEGSRLTVL.

A note on this clone: The sample carries other DNA sequences with the same CDR3. The V call is TRBV11-2, the J call TRBJ2-2; D not certain. Trimming left V 1 base short and J 6 bases short, with 0 bases between. The V gene's germline CDR1 is SGHAT and CDR2 FQNNGV. This CDR3 has 11 residues. The CDR3 is CASSLAGELFF. DNA of the CDR3: TGTGCCAGCAGCTTAGCCGGGGAGCTGTTTTTT.

The V gene is TRBV6-5, the J gene TRBJ1-5; D gene uncertain. Per germline, CDR1 MNHEY and CDR2 SVGAGI. V was shortened by 6 bases and J by 7 bases, with 10 bases between the two germline ends. This CDR3 has 12 residues. CDR3 amino acids: CASRRSRQPQHF. The CDR3 coding sequence is TGTGCCAGCAGGCGGTCTCGGCAGCCCCAGCATTTT.

As regards this clone: Other DNA sequences in the same sample also yield this CDR3. This chain links TRBV19 with TRBJ1-1; TRBD1 matches 9 bases. V trimming: 3 bases; J trimming: 2 bases; junction bases outside the gene matches: 1. The CDR3 totals 14 residues. Looked up from germline, CDR1 is LNHDA and CDR2 is SQIVND (reference sequence). CDR3 in amino acids: CASSMDRGNTEAFF. CDR3 coding DNA: TGTGCCAGTAGTATGGACAGGGGTAACACTGAAGCTTTCTTT.

The rearrangement joins TRBV7-2 to TRBJ2-7, with 9 bases fitting TRBD2. The CDR3 runs to 15 residues. J was trimmed by 4 bases and V by 3 bases; bases with no gene match: 7. The germline CDR1 and CDR2 sequences are SGHTA and FQGNSA. CDR3 in amino acids: CASSFLAGGEYEQYF. The CDR3 nucleotides read TGTGCCAGCAGCTTTCTGGCGGGAGGGGAATACGAGCAGTACTTC. The entire variable domain, with the rest obtained from reference TRBV7-2 and TRBJ2-7, is as follows: GAGVSQSPSNKVTEKGKDVELRCDPISGHTALYWYRQSLGQGLEFLIYFQGNSAPDKSGLPSDRFSAERTGGSVSTLTIQRTQQEDSAVYLCASSFLAGGEYEQYFGPGTRLTVT.

This chain links TRBV29-1 with TRBJ2-7; TRBD1 agrees at 10 bases. CDR3 length: 14 residues. From germline, CDR1 is SQVTM and CDR2 ANQGSEA. The V gene end was trimmed by 5 bases and the J gene end by 2 bases; junction bases not matched to a gene: 6. The CDR3 protein is CSVQRGQGPYEQYF. CDR3 in DNA: TGCAGCGTTCAAAGGGGACAGGGGCCCTACGAGCAGTACTTC.